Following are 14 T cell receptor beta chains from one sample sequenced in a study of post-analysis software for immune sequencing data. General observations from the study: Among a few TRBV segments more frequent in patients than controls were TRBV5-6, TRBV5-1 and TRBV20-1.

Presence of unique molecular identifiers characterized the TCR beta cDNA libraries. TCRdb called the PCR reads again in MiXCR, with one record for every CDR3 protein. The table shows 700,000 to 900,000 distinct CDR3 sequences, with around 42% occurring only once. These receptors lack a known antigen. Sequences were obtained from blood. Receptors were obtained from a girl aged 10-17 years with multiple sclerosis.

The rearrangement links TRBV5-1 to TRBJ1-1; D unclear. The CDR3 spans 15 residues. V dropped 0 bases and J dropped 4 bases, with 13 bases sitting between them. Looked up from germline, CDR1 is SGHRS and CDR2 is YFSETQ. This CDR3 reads CASSLEQVYGTEAFF. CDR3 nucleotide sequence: TGCGCCAGCAGCTTGGAGCAGGTTTATGGCACTGAAGCTTTCTTT.

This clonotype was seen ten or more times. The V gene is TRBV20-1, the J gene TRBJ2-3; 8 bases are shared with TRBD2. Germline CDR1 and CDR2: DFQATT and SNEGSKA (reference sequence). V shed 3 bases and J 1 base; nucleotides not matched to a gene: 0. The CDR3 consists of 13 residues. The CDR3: CSARTSGTDTQYF. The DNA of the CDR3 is TGCAGTGCTAGGACTAGCGGCACAGATACGCAGTATTTT.

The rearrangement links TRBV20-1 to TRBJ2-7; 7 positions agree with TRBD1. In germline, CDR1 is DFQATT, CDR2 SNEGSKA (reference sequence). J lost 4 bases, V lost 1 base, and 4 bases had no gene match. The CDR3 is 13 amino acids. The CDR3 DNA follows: TGCAGTGCTAGAGGACAGGGTGGGTACGAGCAGTACTTC. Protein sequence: CSARGQGGYEQYF.

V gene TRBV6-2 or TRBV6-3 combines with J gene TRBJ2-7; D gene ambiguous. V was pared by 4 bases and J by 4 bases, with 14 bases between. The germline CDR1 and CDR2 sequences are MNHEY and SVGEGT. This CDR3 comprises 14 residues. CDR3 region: CASSSVRGQYEQYF. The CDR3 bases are TGTGCCAGCAGTTCGGTCCGCGGCCAATACGAGCAGTACTTC.

The CDR3 region is CASSRNGRGTTDTQYF. In DNA, the CDR3 is TGTGCCAGCAGCCGGAACGGGAGGGGGACGACAGATACGCAGTATTTT. The J gene is TRBJ2-3, the V gene TRBV14, with TRBD2 matching over 8 bases. The CDR3 covers 16 residues. In germline, CDR1 is SGHDN, CDR2 FVKESK. Trimming removed 4 bases from V and 3 bases from J; junction bases left unmatched: 9.

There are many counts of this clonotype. CDR3 residues: CASSSSSGTSYEQYF. The CDR3 bases are TGTGCCAGCAGTTCCTCTAGCGGGACCTCCTACGAGCAGTACTTC. V gene TRBV6-6 combines with J gene TRBJ2-7; 9 bases are shared with TRBD2. Germline V gene data show CDR1 as MNHNY and CDR2 as SVGAGI (reference sequence). The CDR3 sequence is 15 residues long. V shed 4 bases and J 0 bases; nucleotides not matched to a gene: 4.

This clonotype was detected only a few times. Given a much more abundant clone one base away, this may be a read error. The CDR3 reads CASRSQETQYF. CDR3 nucleotides: TGTGCCAGCAGATCCCAAGAGACCCAGTACTTC. The rearrangement uses TRBV6-2 or TRBV6-3 and TRBJ2-5, with D unclear. From germline, CDR1 is MNHEY and CDR2 SVGEGT. This CDR3 spans 11 amino acids. The germline V and J ends were trimmed by 6 bases and 1 base, with 3 bases remaining between them.

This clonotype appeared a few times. The CDR3 loop reads CASSLAMGQGGSGANVLTF. The CDR3, as DNA: TGTGCCAGCAGCTTAGCAATGGGACAGGGAGGATCTGGGGCCAACGTCCTGACTTTC. This rearrangement joins TRBV7-2 to TRBJ2-6, with 9 bases matching TRBD1. Germline CDR1 SGHTA, CDR2 FQGNSA. Trimming removed 0 bases from V and 1 base from J; junction bases left unmatched: 7. This CDR3 has 19 residues. Drawing the rest from reference TRBV7-2 and TRBJ2-6, the complete variable domain is GAGVSQSPSNKVTEKGKDVELRCDPISGHTALYWYRQSLGQGLEFLIYFQGNSAPDKSGLPSDRFSAERTGGSVSTLTIQRTQQEDSAVYLCASSLAMGQGGSGANVLTFGAGSRLTVL.

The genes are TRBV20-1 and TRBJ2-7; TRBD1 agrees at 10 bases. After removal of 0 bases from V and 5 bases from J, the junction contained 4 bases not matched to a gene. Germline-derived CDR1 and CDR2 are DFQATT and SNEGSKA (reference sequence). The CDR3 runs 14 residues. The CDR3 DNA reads TGCAGTGCTAGAGAACGGGACAGGGGTAACGAGCAGTACTTC. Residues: CSARERDRGNEQYF.

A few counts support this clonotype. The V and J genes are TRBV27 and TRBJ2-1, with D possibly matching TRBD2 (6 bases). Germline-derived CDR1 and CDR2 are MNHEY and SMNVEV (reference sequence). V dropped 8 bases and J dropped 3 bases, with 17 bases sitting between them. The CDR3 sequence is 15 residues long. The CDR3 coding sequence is TGTGCCAGCCTGAGCGGGCCTCCCCACTACAATGAGCAGTTCTTC. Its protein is CASLSGPPHYNEQFF.

CDR3 in DNA: TGCGCCAGCAGCCAAGATGGCCTTGGGGGGGGAGAAGAGCAGTTCTTC. Amino acid sequence: CASSQDGLGGGEEQFF. The rearrangement joins TRBV4-3 to TRBJ2-1; TRBD2 matches 7 bases. The CDR3 is 16 residues long. Germline V gene data show CDR1 as LGHNA and CDR2 as YSLEER. V shed 0 bases, J shed 10 bases, and the junction held 12 bases outside the gene matches.

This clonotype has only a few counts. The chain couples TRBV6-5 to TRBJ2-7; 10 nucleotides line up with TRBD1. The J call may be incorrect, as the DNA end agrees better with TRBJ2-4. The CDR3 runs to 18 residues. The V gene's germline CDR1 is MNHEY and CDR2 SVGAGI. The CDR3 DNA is TGTGCCAGCAGTTACTCAGGGGGGACAGGGGTTCTCAAAAACATTCAGTACTTC. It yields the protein CASSYSGGTGVLKNIQYF.

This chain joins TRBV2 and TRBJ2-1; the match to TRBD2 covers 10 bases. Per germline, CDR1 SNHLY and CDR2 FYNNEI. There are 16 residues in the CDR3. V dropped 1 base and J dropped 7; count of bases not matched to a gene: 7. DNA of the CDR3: TGTGCCAGCAGTGAAGGGTCAACTAGCGGGATAAATGAGCAGTTCTTC. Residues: CASSEGSTSGINEQFF.

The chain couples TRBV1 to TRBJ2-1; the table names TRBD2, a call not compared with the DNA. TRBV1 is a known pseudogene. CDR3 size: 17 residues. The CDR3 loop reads CTSSQRVPRDEHNEQFF. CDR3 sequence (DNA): TGCACCAGCAGCCAACGGGTCCCCCGGGACGAGCACAATGAGCAGTTCTTC.